The clone carrying this T cell receptor (beta chain) appeared once. One end of the junction fails to match germline, which may point to a read error. The data were taken from a study of CD8+CD57+ T cells in acquired aplastic anemia. Study information: Healthy donor CD4+ cell samples had a mean of around 10 million reads.

CDR1 and CDR2 from the germline V gene are SGHRS and YFSETQ. The CDR3 has 11 residues. Profiling of TCR beta VDJ combinations and CDR3 sequences used genomic DNA as template. TCRdb recomputed calls from the reads with MiXCR, one row per CDR3 protein. The sample lists roughly 150,000 distinct CDR3 sequences, around 40% seen once, with 1.1% in the top ten. V gene TRBV5-1 combines with J gene TRBJ2-5; D might be TRBD1 (5 bases). The specimen sequenced was sorted CD4+, CD8+, or CD8+CD57+ T cells (not recorded which) from PBMCs. This receptor was taken from a human donor in good health. Here the CDR3 reads CASSEDVRQYF. As DNA, the CDR3 is TGCGCCAGCAGCGAGGACGTCAGACAGTACTTT.